The entry below describes one TCR beta chain. The data are from a study of blood T cell repertoires in COVID-19. In the study overall: The United States, Italy and Spain provided the acute and convalescent COVID-19 samples.

Per the authors' pipeline: How many nucleated cells were present was estimated from reference gene primer amplification. TCRdb's table, derived via immunoSEQ multiplex PCR, lists solely in-frame clones and lacks some. D and trimming were read from the DNA, whereas the V and J calls and clone size are those reported in that table. This sample yields tens of thousands of clones, of which around 80% are seen a single time; around a sixth belongs to the top ten. CDR3 length: 15 residues. J gave up 5 bases and V 6 bases, and 11 bases lay outside the gene matches. CDR1 WSHSY and CDR2 SAAADI come from the germline V gene.

The chain links TRBV10-2 to TRBJ2-5; TRBD1 agrees at 8 bases. This sequence originates from a man aged 65-85 years who had recovered from COVID-19. Sequenced input: peripheral blood. CDR3 residues: CASSRDRPHRETQYF. CDR3 DNA sequence: TGCGCCAGCAGCCGGGACAGGCCCCATAGGGAGACCCAGTACTTC.